These 22 T cell receptor beta chains came from one sample sequenced in a study of control samples from healthy donors and cancer patients. Data came from immunoSEQ multiplex PCR; TCRdb stores just in-frame clones and leaves some out. The sample consists of approximately 30,000 clones, approximately 93% of them appearing once. The sequenced material came from blood. Every receptor here comes from a man between 60 and 75 years old in good health.

This sequence joins TRBV28 and TRBJ1-6, with D possibly matching TRBD1 (6 bases). V lost 6 bases and J 7 bases, leaving 7 bases between the germline ends. The V gene's germline CDR1 is MDHEN and CDR2 SYDVKM. The CDR3 contains 12 residues. The CDR3 sequence is CASSGQNSPLHF. The CDR3 nucleotides read TGTGCCAGCAGCGGACAGAATTCACCCCTCCACTTT.

As for this clone: The junction does not match germline at one end; this may be a read error. V and J are TRBV12-3 or TRBV12-4 and TRBJ1-5; 7 bases agree with TRBD1. The CDR3 totals 12 residues. CDR3 sequence reads: CASSSYPGQQNF. In nucleotides, the CDR3 is TGTGCCAGCAGTTCTTATCCGGGACAGCAGAATTTT.

V usage is TRBV2 and J usage is TRBJ2-7, with D maybe TRBD1 (6 bases). Trimming left V 9 bases short and J 0 bases short, with 12 bases between. Germline-derived CDR1 and CDR2 are SNHLY and FYNNEI. CDR3 length: 13 residues. The CDR3 loop reads CASLTGSSYEQYF. The CDR3 bases are TGTGCCAGTCTTACAGGGAGCTCCTACGAGCAGTACTTC.

The chain employs TRBV25-1 and TRBJ1-4; D is possibly TRBD1 (6 bases). CDR1 is MGHDK and CDR2 is SYGVNS in the germline V gene. The CDR3 runs 16 residues. Trimming took 5 bases from V and 8 from J, leaving 21 bases between them. CDR3 in amino acids: CASSPDLQGTAEKLFF. The CDR3 DNA follows: TGTGCCAGCAGTCCTGATTTACAGGGCACCGCGGAAAAACTGTTTTTT.

This chain links TRBV19 with TRBJ2-2; D might be TRBD1 or TRBD2, each matching 6 bases. V shed 10 bases and J shed 1 base, with 13 bases lying between them. The CDR3 contains 14 residues. Germline values: CDR1 LNHDA, CDR2 SQIVND (reference sequence). The CDR3 sequence is CATRGGRNTGELFF. The CDR3 DNA follows: TGTGCCACCCGAGGGGGGCGGAACACCGGGGAGCTGTTTTTT.

The rearrangement joins TRBV12-5 to TRBJ1-1; D is undetermined. The CDR3 is 14 residues long. V was trimmed by 3 bases and J by 6 bases, leaving 14 bases between them. In germline, CDR1 is LGHNT, CDR2 FRNRAP. CDR3 DNA sequence: TGTGCTAGTGGTTTAAATGGAGGAGCGGCTGAAGCTTTCTTT. It translates to CASGLNGGAAEAFF.

The chain carries TRBV3-1 (or the pseudogene TRBV3-2) and TRBJ1-4; 7 positions match TRBD1. The CDR3 covers 14 residues. Germline CDR1 reads LGHDT; CDR2 reads YNNKEL (reference sequence). V gave up 4 bases and J gave up 7 bases; unmatched junction bases: 6. The CDR3 DNA reads as TGTGCCAGCAGCCTAAGACAGGGTGGTGAAAAACTGTTTTTT. Translating it yields CASSLRQGGEKLFF.

This clone was recorded only once. The chain uses TRBV6-5 and TRBJ2-5, with D possibly matching TRBD2 (6 bases). CDR1 MNHEY and CDR2 SVGAGI come from the germline V gene. The V end lost 6 bases, the J end lost 4 bases, and 15 bases lay between the germline ends. The CDR3 contains 14 residues. CDR3 sequence reads: CASSAGRSRETQYF. The CDR3 DNA reads TGTGCCAGCAGCGCAGGGAGGTCGCGAGAGACCCAGTACTTC.

The chain carries TRBV7-2 and TRBJ1-1; D not certain. The CDR3 length is 13 residues. V was trimmed by 3 bases and J by 1 base, leaving 6 bases between them. Germline V gives CDR1 SGHTA, CDR2 FQGNSA. CDR3 sequence reads: CASSLGRNTEAFF. The CDR3 nucleotides read TGTGCCAGCAGCTTGGGAAGGAACACTGAAGCTTTCTTT. Based on the CDR3 plus reference TRBV7-2 and TRBJ1-1, the full variable domain is GAGVSQSPSNKVTEKGKDVELRCDPISGHTALYWYRQSLGQGLEFLIYFQGNSAPDKSGLPSDRFSAERTGGSVSTLTIQRTQQEDSAVYLCASSLGRNTEAFFGQGTRLTVV.

This chain links TRBV6-2 or TRBV6-3 with TRBJ1-5; 7 bases map to TRBD1. The CDR3 contains 13 residues. V was clipped by 4 bases and J by 4 bases; unmatched bases: 1. In germline, CDR1 is MNHEY, CDR2 SVGEGT. The CDR3 region has the DNA TGTGCCAGCAGTTCGACAGGGAATCAGCCCCAGCATTTT. It is translated as CASSSTGNQPQHF.

The chain combines TRBV6-2 or TRBV6-3 with TRBJ1-5, with 7 nucleotides matching TRBD1. The CDR3 has 15 residues. Germline V CDR1 and CDR2: MNHEY, SVGEGT. V shed 6 bases, J shed 1 base, and the junction held 6 bases outside the gene matches. The CDR3 nucleotides are TGTGCCAGCAGCCCCCAGGGGGGGAGCAATCAGCCCCAGCATTTT. It yields the protein CASSPQGGSNQPQHF.

This clone was seen once. The gene calls are TRBV18 and TRBJ2-4; D uncertain. Germline lookup yields CDR1 KGHSH and CDR2 LQKENI. This CDR3 is built from 13 residues. The V gene lost 1 base and the J gene lost 8 bases, with 9 bases spanning the gap. CDR3 DNA sequence: TGTGCCAGCTCACCACGGGGAAGGGACATTCAGTACTTC. Protein product: CASSPRGRDIQYF.

The rearrangement uses TRBV11-2 and TRBJ2-5, with D possibly TRBD1 on 5 matching bases. Germline V gives CDR1 SGHAT, CDR2 FQNNGV. This CDR3 region has 17 residues. Trimming removed 1 base at V and 1 base at J, with 16 bases between. CDR3 DNA sequence: TGTGCCAGCAGCTTAGGGGTCAGGGCCCCCGCCCAAGAGACCCAGTACTTC. Translation gives CASSLGVRAPAQETQYF.

V gene TRBV6-6 combines with J gene TRBJ1-3; unclear D gene. Trimming stripped 7 bases from V and 0 bases from J, with 7 bases between. The V gene's germline CDR1 is MNHNY and CDR2 SVGAGI (reference sequence). CDR3 size: 13 residues. The CDR3 spells CASNQYSGNTIYF. CDR3 nucleotides: TGTGCCAGCAATCAGTACTCTGGAAACACCATATATTTT.

The gene calls are TRBV19 and TRBJ2-3; TRBD2 agrees at 10 bases. Germline loops: CDR1 LNHDA, CDR2 SQIVND (reference sequence). The trim removed 6 bases at V and 5 bases at J, leaving 8 bases unmatched. The CDR3 has 15 residues. DNA of the CDR3: TGTGCCAGTAGGAGAAGCGGGGGGGCCATAGATACGCAGTATTTT. It yields the protein CASRRSGGAIDTQYF.

This chain joins TRBV19 and TRBJ1-6; TRBD1 might be the D (6 bases). Trimming left V 6 bases short and J 7 bases short, with 13 bases between. CDR3 length equals 14 residues. Germline values: CDR1 LNHDA, CDR2 SQIVND (reference sequence). CDR3 DNA sequence: TGTGCCAGTAGGGACAGCCCAGGGAATTCACCCCTCCACTTT. Amino acids: CASRDSPGNSPLHF.

The genes are TRBV7-9 and TRBJ1-2, with D perhaps matching TRBD1 (5 bases). There are 19 residues in the CDR3. Looked up from germline, CDR1 is SEHNR and CDR2 is FQNEAQ (reference sequence). Trimming pared 3 bases from V and 2 bases from J, leaving 25 bases between. The CDR3 sequence: CASSFRGRGTIWVNYGYTF. In DNA, the CDR3 is TGTGCCAGCAGCTTTCGGGGGAGGGGAACTATTTGGGTGAACTATGGCTACACCTTC.

The V call is TRBV24-1, the J call TRBJ1-4; 10 bases are a match to TRBD1. Per germline, CDR1 KGHDR and CDR2 SFDVKD. Trimming removed 4 bases from V and 7 bases from J; junction bases left unmatched: 2. The CDR3 loop spans 14 amino acids. CDR3 nucleotide sequence: TGTGCCACCAGTGACGGACAGGGGGGTGAAAAACTGTTTTTT. It specifies CATSDGQGGEKLFF.

This clone has only one observation. The V call is TRBV7-9, the J call TRBJ1-2; D gene uncertain. The CDR3 covers 18 residues. Germline V lookup: CDR1 SEHNR, CDR2 FQNEAQ (reference sequence). V shed 4 bases and J shed 3 bases, with 24 bases lying between them. This chain's CDR3 is CASSSEVKAQLLDYGYTF. The CDR3 nucleotides read TGTGCCAGCAGCTCAGAGGTGAAAGCGCAGCTTTTGGACTATGGCTACACCTTC.

V usage is TRBV7-2 and J usage is TRBJ2-1, with 10 bases aligning to TRBD2. The CDR3 has 14 amino acids. The V segment lost 3 bases and the J segment 6 bases; nucleotides outside the gene matches: 2. In germline, CDR1 is SGHTA, CDR2 FQGNSA. The CDR3 bases are TGTGCCAGCAGCTTTAGCGGGGGGACCAATGAGCAGTTCTTC. This sequence encodes CASSFSGGTNEQFF.

This chain links TRBV2 with TRBJ2-7, with 7 bases lining up with TRBD1. Germline lookup yields CDR1 SNHLY and CDR2 FYNNEI. This CDR3 is 14 amino acids long. V lost 4 bases and J lost 0; bases outside the gene matches: 3. The CDR3 DNA is TGTGCCAGCAGTGGACAGGGCCTCTCCTACGAGCAGTACTTC. Amino acid sequence: CASSGQGLSYEQYF. The whole variable domain, remainder taken from reference TRBV2 and TRBJ2-7, is EPEVTQTPSHQVTQMGQEVILRCVPISNHLYFYWYRQILGQKVEFLVSFYNNEISEKSEIFDDQFSVERPDGSNFTLKIRSTKLEDSAMYFCASSGQGLSYEQYFGPGTRLTVT.

The rearrangement links TRBV4-3 to TRBJ1-5; 8 positions match TRBD1. The CDR3 is made up of 15 amino acids. The ends lost 4 bases at V and 11 bases at J; junction bases unmatched: 13. Per the germline V gene, CDR1 is LGHNA and CDR2 is YSLEER. The DNA of the CDR3 is TGCGCCAGCAGCCCCAGGCAGGGGGCTGGGCAAACCCAGCATTTT. Its translation: CASSPRQGAGQTQHF.